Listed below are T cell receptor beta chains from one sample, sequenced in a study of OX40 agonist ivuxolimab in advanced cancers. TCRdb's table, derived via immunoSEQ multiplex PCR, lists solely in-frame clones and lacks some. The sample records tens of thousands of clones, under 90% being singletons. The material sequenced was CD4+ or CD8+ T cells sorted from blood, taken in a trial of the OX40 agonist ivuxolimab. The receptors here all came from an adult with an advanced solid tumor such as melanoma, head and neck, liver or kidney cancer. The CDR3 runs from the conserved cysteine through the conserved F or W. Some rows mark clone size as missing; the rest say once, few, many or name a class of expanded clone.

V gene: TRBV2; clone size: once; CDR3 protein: CASSEGSSGNTIYF
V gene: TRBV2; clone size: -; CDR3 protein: CASSSRGRPTGELFF
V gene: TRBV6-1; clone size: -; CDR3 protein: CASSELREVTEAFF
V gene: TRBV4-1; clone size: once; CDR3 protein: CASSHTGLNTEAFF
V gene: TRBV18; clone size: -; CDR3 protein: CASSPQSGHSGANVLTF
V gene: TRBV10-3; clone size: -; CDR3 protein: CAISPKTDTQYF
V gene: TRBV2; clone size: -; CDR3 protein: CASSANPGPLRQPQHF
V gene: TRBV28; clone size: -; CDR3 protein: CASSRTSGKTDTQYF
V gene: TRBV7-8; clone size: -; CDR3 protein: CASSKTGGAINEQFF
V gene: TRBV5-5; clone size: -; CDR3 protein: CASSLFTGVRQETQYF
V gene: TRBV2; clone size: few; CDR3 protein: CASREGRGGNPTDTQYF
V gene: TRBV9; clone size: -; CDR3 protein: CASSPTSSGYTGELFF
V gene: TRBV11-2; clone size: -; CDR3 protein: CASSLLRGDYNEQFF
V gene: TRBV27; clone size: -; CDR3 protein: CAVKGTGQLESTLHF
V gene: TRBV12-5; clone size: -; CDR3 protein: CASAQPSTDTQYF
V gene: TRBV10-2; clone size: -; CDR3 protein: CASSLGPPESYGYTF
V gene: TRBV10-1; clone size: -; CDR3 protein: CASSEGSAQETQYF
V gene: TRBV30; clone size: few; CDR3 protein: CAWSVGSLTEAFF
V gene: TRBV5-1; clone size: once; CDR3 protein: CASSLDPRGPGGYTF
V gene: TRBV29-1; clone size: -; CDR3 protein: CSVGEVYTGELFF
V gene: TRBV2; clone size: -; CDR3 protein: CASSTVAGGRTGELFF
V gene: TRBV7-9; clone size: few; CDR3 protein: CASSSTGGNQPQHF
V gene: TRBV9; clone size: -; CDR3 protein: CASSYRTGQPTDTQYF